This T cell receptor (beta chain) was captured by sequencing in a study of T cell responses to AZD1222 COVID-19 vaccine. Study-wide results and caveats: Only after the peak T cell response were repertoires sampled.

This CDR3 region has 13 residues. Trimming shortened V by 1 base and J by 7 bases, and 8 bases separated the two germline ends. Germline assignment: CDR1 SEHNR and CDR2 FQNEAQ (reference sequence). Sequencing was performed with immunoSEQ multiplex PCR; in TCRdb, only in-frame clones are kept and a portion is missing. The table shows some 110,000 clones, with around 91% occurring only once. This clone was counted at least ten times. The antigen is not known. The sequence came from an adult who received the AZD1222 COVID-19 vaccine. The chain combines TRBV7-9 with TRBJ1-5; no reliable D call. The starting material was peripheral blood, obtained 28 days after the second AZD1222 dose. Here the CDR3 DNA reads TGTGCCAGCAGCTTAGGAATGGAACAGCCCCAGCATTTT. It specifies CASSLGMEQPQHF.